This TCR beta chain was recorded in a study of OX40 agonist ivuxolimab in advanced cancers. Exclusion of a patient followed from autoimmune disease history or systemic immunosuppression. CDR3 length equals 11 residues. Deletions cut 5 bases from V and 7 bases from J, with 9 bases between. The germline CDR1 and CDR2 sequences are MNHEY and SVGAGI. The data were produced by immunoSEQ multiplex PCR, yet TCRdb's version contains in-frame clones alone and is incomplete. The repertoire consists of 50,000 to 65,000 clones, with around 89% occurring once and the leading ten covering about 1.4%. Study-level findings and limits: The study found that CD8+ T cells averaged more expanded clones than CD4+. Doses of 0.1 to 3.0 mg/kg were accompanied by clonal expansion of CD4+ and CD8+ blood T cells by week 6.

With regard to this clone: Antigen unknown.

The chain couples TRBV6-5 to TRBJ2-7, with D possibly being TRBD2 (5 bases). The starting material was CD4+ or CD8+ T cells sorted from blood, obtained in a trial of the OX40 agonist ivuxolimab. The clonotype comes from an adult with an advanced solid tumor such as melanoma, head and neck, liver or kidney cancer. DNA of the CDR3: TGTGCCAGCAGTACCCGGGGAGAGCAGTACTTC. This translates into CASSTRGEQYF.